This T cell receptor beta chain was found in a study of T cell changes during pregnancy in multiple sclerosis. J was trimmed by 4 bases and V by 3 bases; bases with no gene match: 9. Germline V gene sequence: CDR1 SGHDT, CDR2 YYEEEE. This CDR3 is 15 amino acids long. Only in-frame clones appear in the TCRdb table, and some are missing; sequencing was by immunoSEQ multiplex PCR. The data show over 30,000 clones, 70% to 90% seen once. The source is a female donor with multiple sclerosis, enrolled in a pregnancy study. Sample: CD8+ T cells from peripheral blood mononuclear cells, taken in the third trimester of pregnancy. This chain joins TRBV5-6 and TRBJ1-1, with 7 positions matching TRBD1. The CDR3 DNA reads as TGTGCCAGCAGCTGGCGGTGGCAGGGGGGCACTGAAGCTTTCTTT. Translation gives CASSWRWQGGTEAFF.